This is a list of T cell receptor beta chains from one sample in a study of cytomegalovirus exposure and HLA in healthy donors. Sequencing used immunoSEQ multiplex PCR; TCRdb keeps in-frame clones, though not all of them. The repertoire holds about 120,000 clones, with around 84% as singletons. Material for sequencing was PBMCs. The receptors were sampled from a man aged 25 to 40 in good health and CMV-seropositive. The CDR3 runs from the conserved cysteine through the conserved F or W. A D gene is named only where the DNA matches it firmly. Clone size is stated in some rows and not others, as once, few, many or a class when expanded.

>-|TRBV11-3|TRBJ2-5|-
CASSSKRDQETQYF
TGTGCCAGCAGCTCGAAAAGAGACCAAGAGACCCAGTACTTC
>-|TRBV28|TRBJ2-5|TRBD2
CASSGGTSAEETQYF
TGTGCCAGCAGTGGCGGGACTAGCGCCGAAGAGACCCAGTACTTC
>few|TRBV9|TRBJ1-3|-
CASTPQGFGDTIYF
TGTGCCAGCACCCCCCAGGGGTTTGGGGACACCATATATTTT
>-|TRBV5-1|TRBJ1-2|-
CASSLTGTNYGYTF
TGCGCCAGCAGCCTAACAGGGACCAACTATGGCTACACCTTC
>-|TRBV5-1|TRBJ1-1|-
CASSLVPGRNTEAFF
TGCGCCAGCAGCTTGGTTCCGGGGAGGAACACTGAAGCTTTCTTT
>-|TRBV29-1|TRBJ2-1|-
CSAAVYNEQFF
TGCAGCGCGGCGGTCTACAATGAGCAGTTCTTC
>few|TRBV28|TRBJ2-1|-
CASSPPYNEQFF
TGTGCCAGCAGCCCCCCTTACAATGAGCAGTTCTTC
>-|TRBV5-4|TRBJ2-1|TRBD2
CASSSALGLAGGAKQFF
TGTGCCAGCAGCTCGGCTCTAGGGCTAGCGGGGGGGGCTAAGCAGTTCTTC
>few|TRBV5-8|TRBJ2-7|TRBD2
CASSFWGLAGLEQYF
TGTGCCAGCAGCTTTTGGGGACTAGCGGGTCTCGAGCAGTACTTC
>-|TRBV19|TRBJ1-2|-
CASSIWRADGYTF
TGTGCCAGTAGTATCTGGAGGGCGGATGGCTACACCTTC
>once|TRBV27|TRBJ2-7|-
CASSSRATYEQYF
TGTGCCAGCAGTTCCAGGGCCACCTACGAGCAGTACTTC
>-|TRBV19|TRBJ1-1|-
CARRGRGRTEAFF
TGTGCCAGAAGGGGGAGGGGGAGGACTGAAGCTTTCTTT
>-|TRBV9|TRBJ2-2|-
CASSEGAGRGTGELFF
TGTGCCAGCAGCGAGGGGGCGGGAAGGGGGACCGGGGAGCTGTTTTTT
>-|TRBV5-6|TRBJ2-4|-
CASSAGGCRVAKNIQYF
TGTGCCAGCAGCGCCGGAGGGTGTAGGGTAGCCAAAAACATTCAGTACTTC
>-|TRBV7-2|TRBJ1-1|-
CASSLDMGTLMNTEAFF
TGTGCCAGCAGCTTAGATATGGGGACACTCATGAACACTGAAGCTTTCTTT
>once|TRBV15|TRBJ1-5|-
CATSIRGSNQPQHF
TGTGCCACCAGCATTCGGGGGAGCAATCAGCCCCAGCATTTT
>-|TRBV7-9|TRBJ2-7|-
CASSQGSLNEQYF
TGTGCCAGCAGCCAGGGGTCCCTAAACGAGCAGTACTTC
>-|TRBV6-1|TRBJ1-5|TRBD1
CASSVRDSRNQPQHF
TGTGCCAGCAGTGTCCGGGACAGCCGCAATCAGCCCCAGCATTTT
>-|TRBV10-1|TRBJ2-1|-
CASSQGVNNEQFF
TGCGCCAGCAGCCAGGGCGTCAACAATGAGCAGTTCTTC
>-|TRBV6-1|TRBJ2-7|-
CASIGQITYEQYF
TGTGCCAGCATCGGACAGATTACCTACGAGCAGTACTTC